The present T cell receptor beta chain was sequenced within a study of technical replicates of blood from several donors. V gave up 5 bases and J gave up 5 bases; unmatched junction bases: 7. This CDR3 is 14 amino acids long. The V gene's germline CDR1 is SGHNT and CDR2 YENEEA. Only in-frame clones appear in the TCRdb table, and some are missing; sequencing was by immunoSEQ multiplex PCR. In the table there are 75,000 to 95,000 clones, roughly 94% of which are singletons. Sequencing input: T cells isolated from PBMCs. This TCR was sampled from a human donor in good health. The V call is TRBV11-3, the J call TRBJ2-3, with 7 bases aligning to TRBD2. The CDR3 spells CASSDGRTGDTQYF. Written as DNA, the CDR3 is TGTGCCAGCAGCGACGGGAGGACCGGAGATACGCAGTATTTT.